This T cell receptor beta chain was observed in a study of blood T cells in healthy people across ages. V was shortened by 3 bases and J by 4 bases, with 15 bases between the two germline ends. The CDR3 covers 15 residues. Germline V gene sequence: CDR1 SQVTM, CDR2 ANQGSEA. A sample-barcoded 5' primer and a J-beta primer mix were used in a second PCR of roughly 7 to 11 cycles. Tagging of each cDNA molecule was performed by a template-switch adaptor with 12 random nucleotides. MiXCR, run by TCRdb on the 5' RACE reads, gives a single entry per CDR3 protein. The sample holds more than 450,000 distinct CDR3 sequences, about a quarter seen once. The sample also formed part of further work on T cells of mothers and their children. This second report adds: RNA was extracted, and all of it went into cDNA synthesis at 1.5 ug per 15 ul. The study obtained over 8 million TCR beta CDR3 reads per mother and around 3 million per child.

This TCR derives from a boy younger than 10 in good health. The J gene is TRBJ2-2, the V gene TRBV29-1; D could derive from TRBD1 or TRBD2 (5 bases each). Sequenced sample: blood. The CDR3 DNA reads TGCAGCGTTGACGGGTGGGGGTCTATCACCGGGGAGCTGTTTTTT. This gives the protein CSVDGWGSITGELFF.